The 15 T cell receptor beta chains below all came from one sample that was sequenced in a study of regulatory T cells in long-lasting Graves disease. Arm-PCR of CDR3 regions and iRepertoire HTBI primers were the basis on which TCR beta libraries were built. TCRdb re-called the multiplex PCR reads through MiXCR, storing one row per CDR3 protein. Of fewer than 400,000 distinct CDR3 sequences listed, about 20% were seen once; the top ten hold roughly 27%. This sample's time point: persistent/refractory GD, antithyroid drugs over 5 years with positive TRAb. Scientists built the TCR library using RNA that was extracted from PBMCs. The sequencing here drew on peripheral blood mononuclear cells (PBMCs), taken when the disease was refractory, from a patient treated with antithyroid drugs. The receptor set was obtained from a female donor with Graves disease.

The CDR3 loop reads CASSLNGGTDTQYF. CDR3 DNA sequence: TGTGCCAGCAGCTTAAACGGGGGGACAGATACGCAGTATTTT. The rearrangement joins TRBV7-3 to TRBJ2-3; 7 bases line up with TRBD2. The CDR3 covers 14 residues. Per the germline V gene, CDR1 is SGHTA and CDR2 is FQGTGA. V dropped 1 base and J dropped 3; count of bases not matched to a gene: 1.

Ten or more counts support this clonotype. CDR3 DNA sequence: TGCAGCGTGATTGGACAGGGGGTTCCTGGCGAGCAGTACTTC. Protein sequence: CSVIGQGVPGEQYF. The genes are TRBV29-1 and TRBJ2-7; 10 bases map to TRBD1. Trimming removed 6 bases from V and 6 bases from J; junction bases left unmatched: 11. From germline, CDR1 is SQVTM and CDR2 ANQGSEA. The CDR3 runs to 14 residues.

This clonotype was detected a few times. V and J are TRBV11-2 and TRBJ1-3; no clear D gene. In germline, CDR1 is SGHAT, CDR2 FQNNGV. V gave up 5 bases and J gave up 4 bases, with 18 bases separating them. The CDR3 totals 16 residues. This CDR3 reads CASSRAFRRRGNTIYF. For the CDR3, the DNA is TGTGCCAGCAGCCGAGCATTCCGCAGAAGAGGAAACACCATATATTTT.

CDR3 nucleotide sequence: TGTGCCAGCAGCTTATCTCCCGGGACTCCCTACAATGAGCAGTTCTTC. Translating gives CASSLSPGTPYNEQFF. V is TRBV7-6 and J is TRBJ2-1; D might be TRBD2 (6 bases). The ends were cut back, 2 bases at V and 2 bases at J, with 13 bases in the middle. Germline V gene data show CDR1 as SGHVS and CDR2 as FNYEAQ. This CDR3 spans 16 amino acids.

The chain has TRBV9 and TRBJ1-1; D perhaps matches TRBD1 (5 bases). With 0 bases removed from V and 4 bases from J, the gap between germline ends came to 13 bases. Germline assignment: CDR1 SGDLS and CDR2 YYNGEE. This CDR3 spans 15 amino acids. Here the CDR3 DNA reads TGTGCCAGCAGCGTAGACCACAGGAGGGGCACTGAAGCTTTCTTT. It encodes CASSVDHRRGTEAFF. The full variable domain, its missing parts supplied by reference TRBV9 and TRBJ1-1, is DSGVTQTPKHLITATGQRVTLRCSPRSGDLSVYWYQQSLDQGLQFLIQYYNGEERAKGNILERFSAQQFPDLHSELNLSSLELGDSALYFCASSVDHRRGTEAFFGQGTRLTVV.

The chain carries TRBV12-3 or TRBV12-4 and TRBJ2-7; possibly TRBD2 for D (6 bases). The CDR3 is made up of 14 amino acids. Trimming took off 6 bases at V and 3 bases at J, with 15 bases between the two ends. In nucleotides, the CDR3 is TGTGCCAGCAGCCCTGCGGGGCCTAGCTACGAGCAGTACTTC. Residues: CASSPAGPSYEQYF.

Ten or more counts support this clonotype. V is TRBV29-1 and J is TRBJ2-7, with a tentative D call TRBD2 (7 bases). Per germline, CDR1 SQVTM and CDR2 ANQGSEA. This CDR3 has 13 amino acids. V was shortened by 7 bases and J by 3 bases, with 16 bases between the two germline ends. The CDR3 loop reads CSATGRGNYEQYF. The CDR3 nucleotides are TGCAGCGCAACAGGGAGGGGAAACTACGAGCAGTACTTC.

The V and J genes are TRBV6-9 and TRBJ2-7, with 14 bases identical to TRBD2. This CDR3 is 16 amino acids long. Germline V gives CDR1 MNHGY, CDR2 SVAAGI. With 2 bases clipped from V and 5 bases from J, the junction kept 5 bases outside the gene matches. The CDR3 DNA sequence: TGTGCCAGCAGTTATGGGACTAGCGGGAGTAGCCACGAGCAGTACTTC. Translation: CASSYGTSGSSHEQYF.

This clonotype was detected ten times or more. The genes are TRBV18 and TRBJ2-7; D may be TRBD1 (6 bases). Germline CDR1 KGHSH, CDR2 LQKENI. V was clipped by 2 bases and J by 5 bases, with 13 bases between them. This CDR3 spans 14 amino acids. This CDR3 reads CASSPDRHANEQYF. CDR3 in DNA: TGTGCCAGCTCACCAGACAGGCATGCCAACGAGCAGTACTTC.

The chain recombines TRBV9 with TRBJ1-2; a possible D gene is TRBD1 (5 bases). The V end lost 4 bases, the J end lost 9 bases, and 10 bases lay between the germline ends. The CDR3 has 11 residues. Germline CDR1 and CDR2: SGDLS and YYNGEE. CDR3 nucleotide sequence: TGTGCCAGCAGCCTTCGGGGGAGCTACACCTTC. Its translation: CASSLRGSYTF. The variable domain in full, with the rest retrieved from reference TRBV9 and TRBJ1-2, is DSGVTQTPKHLITATGQRVTLRCSPRSGDLSVYWYQQSLDQGLQFLIQYYNGEERAKGNILERFSAQQFPDLHSELNLSSLELGDSALYFCASSLRGSYTFGSGTRLTVV.

This chain links TRBV29-1 with TRBJ2-7; the match to TRBD1 covers 9 bases. Germline-derived CDR1 and CDR2 are SQVTM and ANQGSEA. The CDR3 runs 13 residues. V lost 7 bases, J lost 6 bases, and 10 bases stayed unmatched. The CDR3 sequence is CSAKGDRVSEQYF. The CDR3 DNA follows: TGCAGCGCTAAGGGGGACAGGGTGAGCGAGCAGTACTTC.

The rearrangement uses TRBV20-1 and TRBJ2-7, with 13 bases lining up with TRBD2. V was pared by 1 base and J by 3 bases, with 6 bases of the junction left unmatched. Germline V lookup: CDR1 DFQATT, CDR2 SNEGSKA (reference sequence). The CDR3 contains 16 residues. CDR3: CSARVRGLAGYYEQYF. CDR3 bases: TGCAGTGCTAGAGTGAGGGGACTAGCGGGATACTACGAGCAGTACTTC.

On this clonotype: A much larger clone lies one base from this, so it may be a read error. The chain uses TRBV6-2 or TRBV6-3 and TRBJ2-6, with D possibly matching TRBD2 (6 bases). The CDR3 runs 14 residues. Germline CDR1 and CDR2: MNHEY and SVGEGT. The CDR3 nucleotides read TGTGCCAGCGGAGGGGTAACTGGGGCCAACATCCTGACTTTC. This sequence encodes CASGGVTGANILTF.

This clonotype was found many times. V is TRBV6-2 or TRBV6-3 and J is TRBJ2-1, with D tentatively TRBD1 (5 bases). The germline CDR1 and CDR2 sequences are MNHEY and SVGEGT. V gave up 5 bases and J gave up 7 bases, with 18 bases separating them. The CDR3 runs to 15 residues. In DNA, the CDR3 is TGTGCCAGCAGTGAAAGGGGCGCGGTGAGAAATGAGCAGTTCTTC. This encodes CASSERGAVRNEQFF.

Only a few counts were recorded for this clonotype. V usage is TRBV11-2 and J usage is TRBJ1-2, with TRBD1 matching 7 bases. Germline V gene data show CDR1 as SGHAT and CDR2 as FQNNGV. This CDR3 spans 16 amino acids. With 2 bases clipped from V and 0 bases from J, the junction kept 6 bases outside the gene matches. The CDR3 is CASSLYQGGANYGYTF. In nucleotides, the CDR3 is TGTGCCAGCAGCTTATACCAGGGGGGGGCTAACTATGGCTACACCTTC. The full variable domain, with the rest looked up from reference TRBV11-2 and TRBJ1-2, is EAGVAQSPRYKIIEKRQSVAFWCNPISGHATLYWYQQILGQGPKLLIQFQNNGVVDDSQLPKDRFSAERLKGVDSTLKIQPAKLEDSAVYLCASSLYQGGANYGYTFGSGTRLTVV.